Shown below are 24 T cell receptor beta chains from a single sample sequenced in a study of shared clonotypes between healthy human individuals. Some clones are missing from TCRdb's copy, which holds only in-frame ones; the method was immunoSEQ multiplex PCR. The table lists hundreds of thousands of clones, around 96% of them singletons. As defined, naive CD8 cells were CD45RO-negative and positively selected for CCR7, with terminally differentiated effector memory CD45RA+ cells excluded. The sample was naive CD8+ T cells sorted from blood. The receptors were gathered from a woman aged 30 to 39 in good health.

The genes are TRBV27 and TRBJ2-7, with a weak D call TRBD1 (6 bases). V dropped 3 bases and J dropped 6 bases, with 12 bases sitting between them. Germline V CDR1 and CDR2: MNHEY, SMNVEV (reference sequence). This CDR3 comprises 13 residues. The CDR3 sequence: CASSLRPGAEQYF. The CDR3 DNA sequence: TGTGCCAGCAGTTTGCGTCCAGGGGCCGAGCAGTACTTC.

Notes on this clone: The identical CDR3 is also encoded by other nucleotide sequences in the sample. Here the CDR3 DNA reads TGTGCCAGCAGCTTAGGCGGGAGCTCCTACAATGAGCAGTTCTTC. This gives the protein CASSLGGSSYNEQFF. The gene calls are TRBV5-6 and TRBJ2-1; TRBD2 agrees at 7 bases. V gave up 2 bases and J gave up 0 bases; unmatched junction bases: 2. The CDR3 length is 15 residues. The V gene's germline CDR1 is SGHDT and CDR2 YYEEEE.

The rearrangement uses TRBV6-1 and TRBJ2-7; maybe TRBD2 (6 bases). This CDR3 region has 14 residues. CDR1 is MNHNS and CDR2 is SASEGT in the germline V gene. The V gene lost 7 bases and the J gene lost 5 bases, with 18 bases spanning the gap. The CDR3 protein is CASIPGRGRDEQYF. DNA of the CDR3: TGTGCCAGCATCCCCGGGCGGGGTCGGGACGAGCAGTACTTC.

V is TRBV4-1 and J is TRBJ2-7, with D possibly TRBD1 on 6 matching bases. Germline values: CDR1 MGHRA, CDR2 YSYEKL. The CDR3 spans 13 residues. V was trimmed by 7 bases and J by 3 bases, leaving 13 bases between them. The CDR3 sequence is CASNSGVDYEQYF. In nucleotides, the CDR3 is TGCGCCAGCAATTCAGGGGTCGACTACGAGCAGTACTTC.

The chain joins TRBV4-2 to TRBJ2-2; 9 positions agree with TRBD2. The CDR3 extends over 16 amino acids. Germline CDR1 reads LGHNA; CDR2 reads YNFKEQ. J gave up 5 bases and V 1 base, and 5 bases lay outside the gene matches. CDR3 amino acids: CASSQGLAGITGELFF. CDR3 in DNA: TGTGCCAGCAGCCAAGGGCTAGCGGGAATTACCGGGGAGCTGTTTTTT.

This clone was detected only once. The chain recombines TRBV10-1 with TRBJ2-3; weak D call: TRBD1 (6 bases). V was cut by 2 bases and J by 13 bases, with 13 bases left in between. Germline V lookup: CDR1 WNHNN, CDR2 SYGVQD (reference sequence). This CDR3 has 12 amino acids. DNA for the CDR3: TGCGCCAGCAGTGAGACACAGGGAAGGGAGTATTTT. Translating it yields CASSETQGREYF.

The chain has TRBV9 and TRBJ2-3, with 10 positions matching TRBD2. The J segment lost 6 bases and the V segment lost 1 base, leaving 14 bases of the junction unmatched. This CDR3 region has 18 residues. CDR1 is SGDLS and CDR2 is YYNGEE in the germline V gene. CDR3 residues: CASSVNGLADPTPDTQYF. The CDR3 region has the DNA TGTGCCAGCAGCGTAAATGGACTAGCGGATCCGACGCCGGATACGCAGTATTTT.

The chain has TRBV28 and TRBJ2-7; D gene unclear. V was pared by 3 bases and J by 0 bases, with 9 bases between. This CDR3 has 14 residues. Per the germline V gene, CDR1 is MDHEN and CDR2 is SYDVKM. The DNA for the CDR3 is TGTGCCAGCAGTTTCGGCCCGAGCTCCTACGAGCAGTACTTC. Amino acid sequence: CASSFGPSSYEQYF.

The gene calls are TRBV19 and TRBJ2-7, with D possibly TRBD1 on 6 matching bases. CDR1 is LNHDA, CDR2 SQIVND, per germline (reference sequence). V was cut by 7 bases and J by 8 bases, with 21 bases left in between. The CDR3 spans 14 residues. The DNA for the CDR3 is TGTGCCAGTAACCCCGGGACAAATGCAAATCAGCAGTACTTC. Its protein product is CASNPGTNANQQYF.

The rearrangement links TRBV6-5 to TRBJ2-7; D call uncertain. CDR3 length: 15 amino acids. The germline gives CDR1 MNHEY, CDR2 SVGAGI. The ends were cut back, 2 bases at V and 2 bases at J, with 13 bases in the middle. Here the CDR3 DNA reads TGTGCCAGCAGTTACGGCAGAGCCCAAACCTACGAGCAGTACTTC. Translation: CASSYGRAQTYEQYF.

This clone was picked up one time. The rearrangement links TRBV9 to TRBJ2-3; D may correspond to TRBD1 or TRBD2 (5 bases each). This CDR3 comprises 14 residues. V dropped 4 bases and J dropped 4 bases, with 13 bases sitting between them. Looked up from germline, CDR1 is SGDLS and CDR2 is YYNGEE. CDR3 sequence: CASSPMGVSDTQYF. CDR3 nucleotide sequence: TGTGCCAGCAGCCCGATGGGGGTTTCAGATACGCAGTATTTT.

V is TRBV5-1 and J is TRBJ2-2, with TRBD2 matching over 7 bases. Germline CDR1 is SGHRS and CDR2 is YFSETQ. CDR3 size: 15 residues. Losses at the gene ends were 0 bases for V and 4 bases for J; bases not matched to a gene: 3. The CDR3 coding sequence is TGCGCCAGCAGCTTGGAAGGGAGGGCCACCGGGGAGCTGTTTTTT. Protein product: CASSLEGRATGELFF.

The chain combines TRBV29-1 with TRBJ2-3; D is undetermined. Trimming left V 3 bases short and J 0 bases short, with 31 bases between. The germline CDR1 and CDR2 sequences are SQVTM and ANQGSEA. The CDR3 extends over 21 amino acids. CDR3 amino acids: CSVDGPQSVLPRLESTDTQYF. CDR3 nucleotide sequence: TGCAGCGTTGACGGCCCGCAGTCCGTGCTACCCAGATTAGAAAGCACAGATACGCAGTATTTT.

The chain couples TRBV13 to TRBJ2-3; 7 bases align to TRBD1. J was trimmed by 11 bases and V by 5 bases; bases with no gene match: 7. The CDR3 extends over 12 amino acids. Germline-derived CDR1 and CDR2 are PRHDT and FYEKMQ (reference sequence). CDR3 bases: TGTGCCAGCAGCATAGACAGGGTTGGGCAGTATTTT. Translating it yields CASSIDRVGQYF.

J is TRBJ1-2 and V is TRBV7-9; no firm D call. CDR3 length: 14 residues. Germline V gene data show CDR1 as SEHNR and CDR2 as FQNEAQ (reference sequence). Trimming pared 5 bases from V and 2 bases from J, leaving 12 bases between. For the CDR3, the DNA is TGTGCCAGCAGCCCAGACAAAACGAACTATGGCTACACCTTC. Protein product: CASSPDKTNYGYTF.

The V and J genes are TRBV6-1 and TRBJ2-7, with D unclear. Trimming took 2 bases from V and 8 from J, leaving 16 bases between them. This CDR3 contains 14 residues. The germline gives CDR1 MNHNS, CDR2 SASEGT. In nucleotides, the CDR3 is TGTGCCAGCAGTGAACTTAACTTGGCTATGAAGCAGTACTTC. It encodes CASSELNLAMKQYF.

The V gene is TRBV27, the J gene TRBJ2-2; D is unresolved. CDR3 size: 13 residues. The germline gives CDR1 MNHEY, CDR2 SMNVEV (reference sequence). Between the trimmed V and J ends, which lost 6 bases and 5 bases, there was a span of 10 bases. CDR3 protein: CASRGWETGELFF. DNA for the CDR3: TGTGCCAGCAGGGGATGGGAAACCGGGGAGCTGTTTTTT.

V usage is TRBV27 and J usage is TRBJ2-5; 7 bases match TRBD1. The better agreement between TRBJ2-7 and the DNA end casts doubt on the J call. CDR1 and CDR2 (germline): MNHEY, SMNVEV (reference sequence). This CDR3 spans 14 amino acids. CDR3 in amino acids: CASSLGQVWDEQYF. CDR3 coding DNA: TGTGCCAGCAGTCTAGGACAGGTGTGGGACGAGCAGTACTTC.

This clone was detected only once. The chain uses TRBV7-8 and TRBJ1-5; D is unresolved. CDR3 size: 15 residues. Germline CDR1 and CDR2: SGHVS and FQNEAQ. V lost 5 bases and J lost 5, with 16 bases in between. The CDR3: CASSAKGAFYQPQHF. CDR3 nucleotide sequence: TGTGCCAGCAGCGCTAAGGGAGCATTTTATCAGCCCCAGCATTTT.

V usage is TRBV13 and J usage is TRBJ2-1; D is perhaps TRBD2 (5 bases). V was shortened by 0 bases and J by 9 bases, with 15 bases between the two germline ends. Germline CDR1 and CDR2: PRHDT and FYEKMQ (reference sequence). CDR3 length equals 15 residues. This chain's CDR3 is CASSLGGGSWSEQFF. The DNA for the CDR3 is TGTGCCAGCAGCTTAGGAGGAGGCAGCTGGTCTGAGCAGTTCTTC.

CDR3 region: CASSQRAGGELFF. The CDR3, as DNA: TGCGCCAGCAGCCAACGAGCGGGAGGGGAGCTGTTTTTT. The genes are TRBV4-1 and TRBJ2-2; 7 bases map to TRBD2. The CDR3 extends over 13 amino acids. V was clipped by 2 bases and J by 8 bases; unmatched bases: 2. Germline CDR1 MGHRA, CDR2 YSYEKL.

The chain links TRBV7-9 to TRBJ2-7; 9 bases match TRBD2. Germline V lookup: CDR1 SEHNR, CDR2 FQNEAQ (reference sequence). The CDR3 is made up of 14 amino acids. With 1 base clipped from V and 5 bases from J, the junction kept 3 bases outside the gene matches. CDR3 DNA sequence: TGTGCCAGCAGCTTAGAACTAGCGGGCCACGAGCAGTACTTC. It is translated as CASSLELAGHEQYF. The full variable domain, with the rest looked up from reference TRBV7-9 and TRBJ2-7, is DTGVSQNPRHKITKRGQNVTFRCDPISEHNRLYWYRQTLGQGPEFLTYFQNEAQLEKSRLLSDRFSAERPKGSFSTLEIQRTEQGDSAMYLCASSLELAGHEQYFGPGTRLTVT.

The rearrangement joins TRBV28 to TRBJ2-3, with TRBD2 matching over 10 bases. This CDR3 is built from 15 residues. CDR1 and CDR2 from the germline V gene are MDHEN and SYDVKM. The V segment lost 3 bases and the J segment 5 bases; nucleotides outside the gene matches: 5. The DNA of the CDR3 is TGTGCCAGCAGTTTCTTAAGCGGGAGGGGAGATACGCAGTATTTT. It yields the protein CASSFLSGRGDTQYF.

This clone appeared a single time. Different DNA sequences within this sample yield the same CDR3. This sequence joins TRBV19 and TRBJ2-7; 8 positions match TRBD2. Germline V CDR1 and CDR2: LNHDA, SQIVND (reference sequence). This CDR3 has 14 residues. V shed 8 bases, J shed 0 bases, and the junction held 6 bases outside the gene matches. CDR3 bases: TGTGCCAGTTCTCTAGCGGGTAGCTCCTACGAGCAGTACTTC. Residues: CASSLAGSSYEQYF.